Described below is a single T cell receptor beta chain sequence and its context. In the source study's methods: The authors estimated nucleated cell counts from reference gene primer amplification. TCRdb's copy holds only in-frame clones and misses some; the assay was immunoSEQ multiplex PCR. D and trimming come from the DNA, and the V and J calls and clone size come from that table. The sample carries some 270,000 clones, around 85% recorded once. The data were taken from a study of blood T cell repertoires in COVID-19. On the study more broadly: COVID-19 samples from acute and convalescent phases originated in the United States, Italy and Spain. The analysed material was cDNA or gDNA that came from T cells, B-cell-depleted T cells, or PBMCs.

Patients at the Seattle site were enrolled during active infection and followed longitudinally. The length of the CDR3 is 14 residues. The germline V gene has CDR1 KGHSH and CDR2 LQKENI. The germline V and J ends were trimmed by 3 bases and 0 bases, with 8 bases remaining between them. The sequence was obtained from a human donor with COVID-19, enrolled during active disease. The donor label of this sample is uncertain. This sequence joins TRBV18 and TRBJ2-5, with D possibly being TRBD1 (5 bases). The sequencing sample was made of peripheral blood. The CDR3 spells CASSPRQNQETQYF. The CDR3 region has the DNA TGTGCCAGCTCACCTAGACAGAACCAAGAGACCCAGTACTTC. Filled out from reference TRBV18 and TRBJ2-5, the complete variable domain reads NAGVMQNPRHLVRRRGQEARLRCSPMKGHSHVYWYRQLPEEGLKFMVYLQKENIIDESGMPKERFSAEFPKEGPSILRIQQVVRGDSAAYFCASSPRQNQETQYFGPGTRLLVL.